This TCR beta chain is drawn from a study of CXCR3-negative and CXCR3-positive naive CD8 T cells. Study results and limitations: TRB CDR3 hydrophobicity was greater in CXCR3-positive naive cells than in CXCR3-negative naive cells.

This CDR3 contains 15 residues. CDR1 is SQVTM, CDR2 ANQGSEA, per germline. TRB cDNA was prepared as libraries by UMI-labeled 5' RACE. Reprocessing the 5' RACE reads, TCRdb reports a single entry for every CDR3 protein and omits DNA. The table for this sample gives 85,000 to 130,000 distinct CDR3 sequences. Turning to this clonotype: The antigen is not known.

Material: naive CXCR3+ CD8+ T cells from blood. The subset here: CD45RO-CCR7+CD27+CD95- naive CD8+ T cells expressing CXCR3 (TNR3+). This sequence was found in a human donor in good health. Some clones in this sample may be carry-over from other donors' samples. V gene TRBV29-1 combines with J gene TRBJ2-7; checking the TCRdb D call of TRBD2 is not possible without DNA. This CDR3 is CSVEVLEMRAYEQYF.